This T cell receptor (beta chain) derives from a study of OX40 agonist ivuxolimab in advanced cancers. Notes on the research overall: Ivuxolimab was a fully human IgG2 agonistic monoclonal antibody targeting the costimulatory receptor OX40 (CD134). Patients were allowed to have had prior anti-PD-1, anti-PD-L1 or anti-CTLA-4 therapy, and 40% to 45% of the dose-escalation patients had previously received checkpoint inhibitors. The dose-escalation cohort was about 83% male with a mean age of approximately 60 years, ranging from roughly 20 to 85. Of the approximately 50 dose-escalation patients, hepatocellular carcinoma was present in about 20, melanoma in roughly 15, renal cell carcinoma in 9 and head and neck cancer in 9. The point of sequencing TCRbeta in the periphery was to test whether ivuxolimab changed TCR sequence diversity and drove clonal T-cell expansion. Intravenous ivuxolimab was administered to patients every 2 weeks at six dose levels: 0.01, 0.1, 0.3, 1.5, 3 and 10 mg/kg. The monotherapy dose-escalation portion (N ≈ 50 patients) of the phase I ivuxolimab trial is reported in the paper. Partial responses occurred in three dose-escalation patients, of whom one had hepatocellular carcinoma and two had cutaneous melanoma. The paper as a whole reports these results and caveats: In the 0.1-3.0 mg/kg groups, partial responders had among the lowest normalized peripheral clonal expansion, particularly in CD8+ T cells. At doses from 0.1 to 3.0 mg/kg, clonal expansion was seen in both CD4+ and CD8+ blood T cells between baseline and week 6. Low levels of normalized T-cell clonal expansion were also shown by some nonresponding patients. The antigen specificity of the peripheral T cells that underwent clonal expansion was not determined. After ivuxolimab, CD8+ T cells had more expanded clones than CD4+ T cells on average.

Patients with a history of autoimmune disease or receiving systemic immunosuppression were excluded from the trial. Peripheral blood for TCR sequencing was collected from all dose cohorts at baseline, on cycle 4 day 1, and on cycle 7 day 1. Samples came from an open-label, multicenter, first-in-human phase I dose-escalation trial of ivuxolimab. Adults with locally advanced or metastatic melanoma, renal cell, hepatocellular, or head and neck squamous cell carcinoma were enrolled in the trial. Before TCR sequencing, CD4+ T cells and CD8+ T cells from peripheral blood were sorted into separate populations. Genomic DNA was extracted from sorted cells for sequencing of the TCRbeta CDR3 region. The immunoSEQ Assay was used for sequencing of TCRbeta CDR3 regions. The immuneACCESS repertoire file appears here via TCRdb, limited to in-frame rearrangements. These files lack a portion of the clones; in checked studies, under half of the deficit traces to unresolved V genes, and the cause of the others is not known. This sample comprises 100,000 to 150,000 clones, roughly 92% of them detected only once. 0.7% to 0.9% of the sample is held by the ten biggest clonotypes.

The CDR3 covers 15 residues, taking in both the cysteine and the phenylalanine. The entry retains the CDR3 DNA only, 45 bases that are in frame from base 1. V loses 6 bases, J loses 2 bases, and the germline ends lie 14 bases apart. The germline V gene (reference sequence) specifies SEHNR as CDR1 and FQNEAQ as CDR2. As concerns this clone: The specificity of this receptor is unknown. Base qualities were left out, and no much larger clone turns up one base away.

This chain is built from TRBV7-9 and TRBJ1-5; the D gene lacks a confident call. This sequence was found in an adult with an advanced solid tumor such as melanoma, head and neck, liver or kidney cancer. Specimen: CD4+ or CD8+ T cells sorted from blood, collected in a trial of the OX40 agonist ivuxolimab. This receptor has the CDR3 CASSSDAQGNQPQHF. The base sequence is TGTGCCAGCAGTTCGGACGCACAAGGCAATCAGCCCCAGCATTTT. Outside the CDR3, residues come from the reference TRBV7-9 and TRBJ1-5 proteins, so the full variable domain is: DTGVSQNPRHKITKRGQNVTFRCDPISEHNRLYWYRQTLGQGPEFLTYFQNEAQLEKSRLLSDRFSAERPKGSFSTLEIQRTEQGDSAMYLCASSSDAQGNQPQHFGDGTRLSIL.